These 4 T cell receptor beta chains came from one sample sequenced in a study of early T cells in non-severe SARS-CoV-2 infection. Via MiXCR, TCRdb re-called the 5' RACE reads, giving one row per CDR3 protein. The repertoire includes around 30,000 distinct CDR3 sequences, approximately 4.7% of them detected once, and 10% to 13% sits in the top ten. Sequenced sample: whole blood. The receptors were sampled from an adult who was a healthcare worker with PCR-confirmed SARS-CoV-2 infection or an uninfected control (not recorded which).

Details on this clonotype: A single base separates this from a much larger clone, so it may be a read error. V and J are TRBV7-8 and TRBJ2-3, with D possibly matching TRBD1 (5 bases). Germline CDR1 reads SGHVS; CDR2 reads FQNEAQ. The CDR3 consists of 14 residues. Trimming left V 5 bases short and J 6 bases short, with 15 bases between. This CDR3 is CASSPQAYLDTQYF. In nucleotides, the CDR3 is TGTGCCAGCAGCCCACAGGCTTATTTGGATACGCAGTATTTT.

This clonotype has ten or more counts. The chain is built from TRBV7-2 and TRBJ2-7, with D hard to call. The CDR3 extends over 11 amino acids. CDR1 is SGHTA, CDR2 FQGNSA, per germline. Trimming removed 3 bases from V and 2 bases from J, with 2 bases in between. CDR3 nucleotide sequence: TGTGCCAGCAGCTTCACCTACGAGCAGTACTTC. Protein sequence: CASSFTYEQYF.

The chain combines TRBV11-2 with TRBJ2-1, with 9 bases lining up with TRBD2. Germline lookup yields CDR1 SGHAT and CDR2 FQNNGV. The CDR3 extends over 12 amino acids. Trimming cost V 3 bases and J 13 bases; bases outside gene matches: 4. This CDR3 reads CASSLDGTSQFF. In DNA form, the CDR3 reads TGTGCCAGCAGCTTGGACGGGACTAGCCAGTTCTTC.

CDR3 sequence: CASTPPVAKNIQYF. The CDR3 region has the DNA TGTGCCAGCACTCCCCCTGTAGCCAAAAACATTCAGTACTTC. The genes are TRBV11-2 and TRBJ2-4, with D unresolved. This CDR3 region has 14 residues. V was pared by 7 bases and J by 0 bases, with 10 bases between. Germline CDR1 SGHAT, CDR2 FQNNGV.